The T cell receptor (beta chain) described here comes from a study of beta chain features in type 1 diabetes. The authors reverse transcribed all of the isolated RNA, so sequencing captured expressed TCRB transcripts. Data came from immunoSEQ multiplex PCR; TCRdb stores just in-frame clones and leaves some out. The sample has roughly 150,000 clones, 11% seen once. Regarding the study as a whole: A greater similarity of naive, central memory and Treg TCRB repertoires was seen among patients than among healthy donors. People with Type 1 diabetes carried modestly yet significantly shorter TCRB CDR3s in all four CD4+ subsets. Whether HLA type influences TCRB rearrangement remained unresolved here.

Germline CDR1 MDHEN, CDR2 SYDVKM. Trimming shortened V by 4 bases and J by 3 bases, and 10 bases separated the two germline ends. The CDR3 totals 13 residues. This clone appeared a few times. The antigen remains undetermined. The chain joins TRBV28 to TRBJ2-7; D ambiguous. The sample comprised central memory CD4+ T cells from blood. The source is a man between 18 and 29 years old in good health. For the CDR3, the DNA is TGTGCCAGCAGTTCGACACCTGTCTACGAGCAGTACTTC. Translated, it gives CASSSTPVYEQYF.